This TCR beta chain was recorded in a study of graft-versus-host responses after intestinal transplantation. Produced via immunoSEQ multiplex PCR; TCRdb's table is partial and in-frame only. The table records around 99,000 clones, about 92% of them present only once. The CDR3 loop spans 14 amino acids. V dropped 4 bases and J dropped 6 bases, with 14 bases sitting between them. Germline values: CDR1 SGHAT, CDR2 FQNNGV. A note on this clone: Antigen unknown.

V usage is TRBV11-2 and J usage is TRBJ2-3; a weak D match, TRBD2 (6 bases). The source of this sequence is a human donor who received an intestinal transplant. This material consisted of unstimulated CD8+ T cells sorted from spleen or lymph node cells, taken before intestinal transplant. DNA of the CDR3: TGTGCCAGCAGCTCCCGGACGGGGGTCGATACGCAGTATTTT. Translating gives CASSSRTGVDTQYF. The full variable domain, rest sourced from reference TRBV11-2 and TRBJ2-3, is EAGVAQSPRYKIIEKRQSVAFWCNPISGHATLYWYQQILGQGPKLLIQFQNNGVVDDSQLPKDRFSAERLKGVDSTLKIQPAKLEDSAVYLCASSSRTGVDTQYFGPGTRLTVL.